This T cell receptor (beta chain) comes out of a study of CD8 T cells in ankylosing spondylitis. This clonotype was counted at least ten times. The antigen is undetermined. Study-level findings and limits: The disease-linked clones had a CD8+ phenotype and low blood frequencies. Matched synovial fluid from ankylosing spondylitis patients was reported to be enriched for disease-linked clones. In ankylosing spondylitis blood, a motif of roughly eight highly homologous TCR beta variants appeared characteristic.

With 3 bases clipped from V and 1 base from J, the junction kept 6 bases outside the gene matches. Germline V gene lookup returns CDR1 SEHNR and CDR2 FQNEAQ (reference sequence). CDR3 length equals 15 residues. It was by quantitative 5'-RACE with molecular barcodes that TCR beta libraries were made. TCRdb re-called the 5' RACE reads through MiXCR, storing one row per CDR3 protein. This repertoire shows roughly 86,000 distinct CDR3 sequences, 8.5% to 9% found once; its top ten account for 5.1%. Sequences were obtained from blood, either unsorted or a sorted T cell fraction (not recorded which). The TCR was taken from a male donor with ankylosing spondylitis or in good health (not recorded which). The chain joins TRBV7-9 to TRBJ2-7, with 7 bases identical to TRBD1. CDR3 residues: CASSFMGQRSYEQYF. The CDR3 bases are TGTGCCAGCAGCTTTATGGGACAGCGTTCCTACGAGCAGTACTTC.